These 22 T cell receptor beta chains came from one sample sequenced in a study of T cells in Graves' hyperthyroidism and ophthalmopathy. Amplification yielded TCR beta CDR3 regions, with RNA transcripts as the source. The HTBI primer set served for first-round RT-PCR of the TCR CDR3. Using its own MiXCR run on the multiplex PCR reads, TCRdb lists one record per CDR3 protein. The data contain a few hundred thousand distinct CDR3 sequences, 15% to 20% of them seen just once; the ten biggest clones take up about 31%. The sequencing sample was made of blood. The receptors come from a young woman with Graves' ophthalmopathy.

This rearrangement joins TRBV20-1 to TRBJ1-5, with a possible D match to TRBD1 (5 bases). CDR3 length: 16 residues. CDR1 and CDR2 (germline): DFQATT, SNEGSKA (reference sequence). Between the trimmed V and J ends, which lost 3 bases and 0 bases, there was a span of 15 bases. The CDR3 bases are TGCAGTGCTAGCATGGGGGTGGAGTATAGCAATCAGCCCCAGCATTTT. This encodes CSASMGVEYSNQPQHF.

This clonotype came up many times. The J gene is TRBJ1-1, the V gene TRBV5-5, with D hard to call. Trimming left V 1 base short and J 0 bases short, with 7 bases between. CDR1 is SGHKS, CDR2 YYEKEE, per germline (reference sequence). The CDR3 length is 14 residues. CDR3 coding DNA: TGTGCCAGCAGCTTGTGGGATATGAACACTGAAGCTTTCTTT. It codes for CASSLWDMNTEAFF.

There are a few counts of this clonotype. CDR3 region: CASSSRDRGRIGGRTTGELFF. For the CDR3, the DNA is TGTGCCAGCAGTTCCAGGGACAGGGGGCGAATCGGCGGGAGAACGACCGGGGAGCTGTTTTTT. The chain couples TRBV27 to TRBJ2-2; 12 nucleotides match TRBD1. Trimming removed 4 bases from V and 5 bases from J; junction bases left unmatched: 20. CDR1 MNHEY and CDR2 SMNVEV come from the germline V gene (reference sequence). The CDR3 is made up of 21 amino acids.

Worth noting for this clonotype: A single base separates this from a much larger clone, so it may be a read error. The J gene is TRBJ2-7, the V gene TRBV15; perhaps D is TRBD1 or TRBD2 (5 bases each). The CDR3 covers 13 residues. Germline CDR1 LNHNV, CDR2 YYDKDF (reference sequence). The CDR3 reads CATRRGVGDEQYF. The CDR3 DNA is TGTGCCACCAGGAGAGGGGTAGGGGACGAGCAGTACTTC.

The rearrangement links TRBV4-1 to TRBJ2-6, with 7 bases identical to TRBD1. In germline, CDR1 is MGHRA, CDR2 YSYEKL. This CDR3 has 15 amino acids. J gave up 2 bases and V 3 bases, and 1 base lay outside the gene matches. The chain's CDR3 is CASSQTGTGANVLTF. DNA for the CDR3: TGCGCCAGCAGCCAGACAGGGACTGGGGCCAACGTCCTGACTTTC.

The genes are TRBV5-6 and TRBJ2-3; perhaps TRBD2 as D (5 bases). The CDR3 has 14 amino acids. In germline, CDR1 is SGHDT, CDR2 YYEEEE. With 2 bases removed from V and 11 bases from J, the gap between germline ends came to 18 bases. CDR3 amino acids: CASSFEGPSLKQYF. The CDR3 bases are TGTGCCAGCAGCTTCGAGGGCCCGTCTTTGAAGCAGTATTTT.

This clonotype was seen ten or more times. The chain links TRBV20-1 to TRBJ2-7, with 11 bases lining up with TRBD2. The trim removed 5 bases at V and 2 bases at J, leaving 5 bases unmatched. Germline-derived CDR1 and CDR2 are DFQATT and SNEGSKA (reference sequence). This CDR3 has 14 amino acids. The chain's CDR3 is CSARISGRAYEQYF. The CDR3 nucleotides read TGCAGTGCTCGTATTAGCGGGAGGGCCTACGAGCAGTACTTC.

This sequence joins TRBV7-6 and TRBJ2-7, with TRBD2 as a possible D gene (6 bases). The CDR3 covers 15 residues. CDR1 is SGHVS and CDR2 is FNYEAQ in the germline V gene. V dropped 5 bases and J dropped 3 bases, with 17 bases sitting between them. The CDR3, as DNA: TGTGCCAGCAGCCCATCGGGAGATGGGGGCTACGAGCAGTACTTC. This translates into CASSPSGDGGYEQYF.

This clonotype showed up many times. V and J are TRBV28 and TRBJ2-7, with a possible D match to TRBD2 (6 bases). The CDR3 runs to 14 residues. In germline, CDR1 is MDHEN, CDR2 SYDVKM. The germline V and J ends were trimmed by 7 bases and 0 bases, with 13 bases remaining between them. The CDR3 here is CASNKRANSYEQYF. The DNA of the CDR3 is TGTGCCAGCAATAAGCGGGCAAACTCCTACGAGCAGTACTTC.

This clonotype was detected many times. The chain combines TRBV28 with TRBJ2-7; TRBD2 matches 11 bases. Germline-derived CDR1 and CDR2 are MDHEN and SYDVKM. With V trimmed by 9 bases and J by 3 bases, 4 bases remained unmatched. This CDR3 has 13 amino acids. The CDR3 loop is CASGTSGVYEQYF. The CDR3 DNA follows: TGTGCCAGTGGGACTAGCGGAGTCTACGAGCAGTACTTC.

This clonotype was picked up many times. The rearrangement joins TRBV25-1 to TRBJ1-1; 8 nucleotides align to TRBD1. V was clipped by 5 bases and J by 7 bases; unmatched bases: 9. From germline, CDR1 is MGHDK and CDR2 SYGVNS. The CDR3 sequence is 14 residues long. DNA for the CDR3: TGTGCCAGCAGTCTCGGACAGGGAGTTGGTGAAGCTTTCTTT. Translation: CASSLGQGVGEAFF.

This clonotype appeared a few times. This chain links TRBV20-1 with TRBJ1-6; 7 bases align to TRBD1. J was trimmed by 6 bases and V by 6 bases; bases with no gene match: 11. CDR1 is DFQATT, CDR2 SNEGSKA, per germline (reference sequence). The CDR3 has 15 amino acids. Here the CDR3 reads CSAPEGANSNSPLHF. CDR3 coding DNA: TGCAGTGCCCCCGAGGGGGCCAACTCTAATTCACCCCTCCACTTT.

In this sample, this clonotype turned up many times. This sequence joins TRBV20-1 and TRBJ1-5; TRBD1 agrees at 8 bases. The V gene end was trimmed by 3 bases and the J gene end by 4 bases; junction bases not matched to a gene: 8. The CDR3 length is 15 residues. CDR1 and CDR2 (germline): DFQATT, SNEGSKA (reference sequence). The CDR3 region has the DNA TGCAGTGCTAGGAACCTGGGACAGGAGAATCAGCCCCAGCATTTT. Translated, it gives CSARNLGQENQPQHF.

Many counts were recorded for this clonotype. The gene calls are TRBV7-2 and TRBJ2-1; 9 bases match TRBD1. Germline V gene lookup returns CDR1 SGHTA and CDR2 FQGNSA. The CDR3 runs to 15 residues. Trimming removed 5 bases from V and 2 bases from J; junction bases left unmatched: 4. CDR3 nucleotide sequence: TGTGCCAGCAGCCCCGGGACAGGGACCTACAATGAGCAGTTCTTC. It translates to CASSPGTGTYNEQFF.

This clonotype was detected ten times or more. V and J are TRBV6-2 or TRBV6-3 and TRBJ2-1; 9 bases line up with TRBD2. The germline V gene encodes CDR1 MNHEY and CDR2 SVGEGT. CDR3 length: 14 amino acids. V lost 6 bases to trimming and J lost 3 bases; unmatched junction nucleotides: 3. CDR3 sequence: CASRVRGGYNEQFF. The DNA of the CDR3 is TGTGCCAGCAGGGTGCGGGGGGGCTACAATGAGCAGTTCTTC.

This chain joins TRBV7-9 and TRBJ2-1; 12 positions match TRBD2. CDR1 and CDR2 (germline): SEHNR, FQNEAQ (reference sequence). There are 18 residues in the CDR3. The V and J ends lost 8 bases and 3 bases, in that order; junction bases with no gene match: 14. The CDR3 nucleotides read TGTGCCAGCTTACCCCCCCTAGCGGGAGGGCCTAGCTACAATGAGCAGTTCTTC. It is translated as CASLPPLAGGPSYNEQFF. The full variable domain, in which reference TRBV7-9 and TRBJ2-1 provide the parts outside the CDR3, is DTGVSQNPRHKITKRGQNVTFRCDPISEHNRLYWYRQTLGQGPEFLTYFQNEAQLEKSRLLSDRFSAERPKGSFSTLEIQRTEQGDSAMYLCASLPPLAGGPSYNEQFFGPGTRLTVL.

Only a few counts were recorded for this clonotype. V usage is TRBV20-1 and J usage is TRBJ2-3; D unresolved. With 3 bases removed from V and 5 bases from J, the gap between germline ends came to 3 bases. Germline CDR1 and CDR2: DFQATT and SNEGSKA (reference sequence). The CDR3 has 10 amino acids. DNA for the CDR3: TGCAGTGCTAGGATAGATACGCAGTATTTT. This encodes CSARIDTQYF.

In its sample, this clonotype was seen many times. The chain couples TRBV30 to TRBJ2-2; 7 nucleotides agree with TRBD1. This CDR3 region has 12 residues. Trimming removed 4 bases from V and 8 bases from J; junction bases left unmatched: 4. The germline gives CDR1 GTSNPN, CDR2 SVGIG (reference sequence). CDR3 loop: CAWIRGSGELFF. DNA of the CDR3: TGTGCCTGGATCAGGGGGTCTGGGGAGCTGTTTTTT.

This clonotype has a count of ten or more. The rearrangement links TRBV20-1 to TRBJ1-2; TRBD1 agrees at 11 bases. The CDR3 loop spans 13 amino acids. With V trimmed by 6 bases and J by 8 bases, 8 bases remained unmatched. Germline assignment: CDR1 DFQATT and CDR2 SNEGSKA (reference sequence). The CDR3 loop reads CSAPRTGGRGYTF. The CDR3 nucleotides read TGCAGTGCCCCTCGGACAGGGGGCAGGGGCTACACCTTC.

This clonotype occurred once. The CDR3 is CSATAPKTGGYGYTF. The DNA of the CDR3 is TGCAGTGCCACAGCCCCCAAGACAGGGGGATATGGCTACACCTTC. This chain links TRBV20-1 with TRBJ1-2, with TRBD1 matching 9 bases. The junction had 13 bases not matched to a gene; V was cut back by 6 bases and J by 5 bases. The CDR3 length is 15 residues. Germline lookup yields CDR1 DFQATT and CDR2 SNEGSKA (reference sequence).

This clonotype was recorded at least ten times. V usage is TRBV7-2 and J usage is TRBJ1-5; 7 nucleotides agree with TRBD1. The CDR3 sequence is 15 residues long. V was clipped by 1 base and J by 5 bases; unmatched bases: 5. CDR1 is SGHTA, CDR2 FQGNSA, per germline. The DNA of the CDR3 is TGTGCCAGCAGCTTAGAACTCAGGGGGGATCAGCCCCAGCATTTT. Translation gives CASSLELRGDQPQHF.

There are many counts of this clonotype. The chain uses TRBV6-1 and TRBJ2-7, with D perhaps given as TRBD1 or TRBD2 (5 bases each). V was pared by 7 bases and J by 5 bases, with 15 bases between. CDR1 and CDR2 from the germline V gene are MNHNS and SASEGT. This CDR3 region has 13 residues. The CDR3 DNA follows: TGTGCCAGCAAGGAGGCAGGGAGAAACGAGCAGTACTTC. It specifies CASKEAGRNEQYF.